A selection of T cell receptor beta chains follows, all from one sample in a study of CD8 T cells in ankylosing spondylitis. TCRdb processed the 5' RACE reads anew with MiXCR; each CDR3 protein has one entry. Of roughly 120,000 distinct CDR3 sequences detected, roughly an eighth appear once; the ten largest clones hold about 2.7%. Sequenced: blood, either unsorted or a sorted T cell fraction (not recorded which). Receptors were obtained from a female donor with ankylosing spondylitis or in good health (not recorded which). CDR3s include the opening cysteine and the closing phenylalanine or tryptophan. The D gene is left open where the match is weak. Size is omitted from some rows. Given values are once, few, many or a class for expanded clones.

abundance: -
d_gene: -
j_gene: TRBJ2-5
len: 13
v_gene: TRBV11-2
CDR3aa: CASSSQGYETQYF
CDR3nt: TGTGCCAGCAGCTCACAGGGCTACGAGACCCAGTACTTC

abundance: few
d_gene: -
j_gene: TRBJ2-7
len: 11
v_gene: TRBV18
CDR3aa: CASSQDSQQYF
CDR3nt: TGTGCCAGCTCACAGGACAGTCAGCAGTACTTC

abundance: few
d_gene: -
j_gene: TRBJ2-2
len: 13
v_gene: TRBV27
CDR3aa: CASSTQGRGELFF
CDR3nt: TGTGCCAGCAGTACCCAGGGACGCGGGGAGCTGTTTTTT

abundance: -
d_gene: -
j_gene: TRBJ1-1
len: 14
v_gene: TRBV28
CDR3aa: CASTSFGSVAEAFF
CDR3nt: TGTGCCAGCACAAGTTTCGGGAGCGTCGCTGAAGCTTTCTTT

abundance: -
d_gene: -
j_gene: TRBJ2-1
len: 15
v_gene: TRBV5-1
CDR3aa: CASSLEGLIYNEQFF
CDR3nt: TGCGCCAGCAGCTTGGAGGGGCTAATATACAATGAGCAGTTCTTC

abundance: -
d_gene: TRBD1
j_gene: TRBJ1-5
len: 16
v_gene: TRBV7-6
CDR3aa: CASSLAAAGGNQPQHF
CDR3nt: TGTGCCAGCAGCTTAGCTGCGGCAGGGGGGAATCAGCCCCAGCATTTT

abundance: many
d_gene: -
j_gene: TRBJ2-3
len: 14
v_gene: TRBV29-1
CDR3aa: CSVVSQGSPDTQYF
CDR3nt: TGCAGCGTTGTTTCGCAGGGCTCCCCAGATACGCAGTATTTT

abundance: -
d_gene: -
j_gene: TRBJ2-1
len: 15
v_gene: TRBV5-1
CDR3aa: CASSPPTPSYNEQFF
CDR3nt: TGCGCCAGCAGCCCGCCAACCCCTTCCTACAATGAGCAGTTCTTC

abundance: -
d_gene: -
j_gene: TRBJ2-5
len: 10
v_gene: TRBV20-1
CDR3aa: CSANVVYQYF
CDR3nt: TGCAGTGCTAATGTGGTGTACCAGTACTTC

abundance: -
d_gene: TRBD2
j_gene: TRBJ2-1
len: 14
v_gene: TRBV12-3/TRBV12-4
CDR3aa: CASSFRGGNNEQFF
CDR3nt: TGTGCCAGCAGTTTTCGCGGGGGGAACAATGAGCAGTTCTTC

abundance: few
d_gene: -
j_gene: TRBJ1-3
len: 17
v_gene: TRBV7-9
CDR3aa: CASSQRGGSASGNTIYF
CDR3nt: TGTGCCAGCAGCCAACGGGGCGGGAGCGCCTCTGGAAACACCATATATTTT

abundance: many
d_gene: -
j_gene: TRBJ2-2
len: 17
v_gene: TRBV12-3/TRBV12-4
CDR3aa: CASSELIGQLNTGELFF
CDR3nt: TGTGCCAGTTCCGAGTTAATAGGACAACTGAACACCGGGGAGCTGTTTTTT

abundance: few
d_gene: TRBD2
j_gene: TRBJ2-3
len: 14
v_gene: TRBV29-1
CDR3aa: CSVGSSGTTDTQYF
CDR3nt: TGCAGCGTTGGATCTAGCGGGACCACAGATACGCAGTATTTT

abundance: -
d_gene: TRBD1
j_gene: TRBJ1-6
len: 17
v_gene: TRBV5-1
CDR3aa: CASSSGTGGASNSPLHF
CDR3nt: TGCGCCAGCAGTTCCGGGACAGGGGGCGCTTCCAATTCACCCCTCCACTTT

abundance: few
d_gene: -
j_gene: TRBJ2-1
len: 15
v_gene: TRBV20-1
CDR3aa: CSAPTRTYSYNEQFF
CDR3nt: TGCAGTGCTCCAACACGAACCTACTCCTACAATGAGCAGTTCTTC

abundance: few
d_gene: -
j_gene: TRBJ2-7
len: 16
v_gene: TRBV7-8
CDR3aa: CASSFALTERSYEQYF
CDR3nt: TGTGCCAGCAGCTTCGCCCTTACCGAAAGGTCCTACGAGCAGTACTTC

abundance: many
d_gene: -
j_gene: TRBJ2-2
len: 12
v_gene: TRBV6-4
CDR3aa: CASSESTGELFF
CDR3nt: TGTGCCAGCAGTGAATCTACCGGGGAGCTGTTTTTT

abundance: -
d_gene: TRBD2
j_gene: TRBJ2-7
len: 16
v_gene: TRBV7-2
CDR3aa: CASSLKGTSGSYEQYF
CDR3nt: TGTGCCAGCAGCTTAAAGGGGACTAGCGGTTCCTACGAGCAGTACTTC

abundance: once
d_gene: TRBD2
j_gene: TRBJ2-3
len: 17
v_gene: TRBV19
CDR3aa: CASSPWGTSGSADTQYF
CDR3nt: TGTGCCAGTAGTCCATGGGGGACTAGCGGGAGCGCAGATACGCAGTATTTT

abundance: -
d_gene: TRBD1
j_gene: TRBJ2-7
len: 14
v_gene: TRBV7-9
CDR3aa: CASSNGQGRYEQYF
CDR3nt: TGTGCCAGCAGCAACGGACAGGGACGCTACGAGCAGTACTTC

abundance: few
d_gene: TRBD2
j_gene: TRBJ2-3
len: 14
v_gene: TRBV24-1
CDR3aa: CASKSGGASDTQYF
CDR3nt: TGTGCCTCAAAATCGGGGGGGGCTTCAGATACGCAGTATTTT

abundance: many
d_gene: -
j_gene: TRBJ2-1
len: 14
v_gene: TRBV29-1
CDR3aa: CSTRWGRDYNEQFF
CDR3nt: TGCAGCACTCGCTGGGGGCGAGATTACAATGAGCAGTTCTTC

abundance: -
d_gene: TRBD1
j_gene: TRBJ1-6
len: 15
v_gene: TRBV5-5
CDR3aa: CASSVEGQGASPLHF
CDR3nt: TGTGCCAGCAGCGTCGAGGGACAGGGGGCTTCACCCCTCCACTTT

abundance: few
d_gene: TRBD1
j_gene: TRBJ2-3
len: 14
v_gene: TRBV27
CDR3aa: CASSTDRVTDTQYF
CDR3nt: TGTGCCAGCAGCACCGACAGGGTCACAGATACGCAGTATTTT

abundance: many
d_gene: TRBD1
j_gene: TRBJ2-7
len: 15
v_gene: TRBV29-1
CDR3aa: CSVEVTTGGSYEQYF
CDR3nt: TGCAGCGTTGAAGTCACGACAGGGGGCTCCTACGAGCAGTACTTC

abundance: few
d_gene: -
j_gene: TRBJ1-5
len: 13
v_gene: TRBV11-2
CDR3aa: CASSLQFNQPQHF
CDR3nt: TGTGCCAGCAGCTTACAATTCAATCAGCCCCAGCATTTT

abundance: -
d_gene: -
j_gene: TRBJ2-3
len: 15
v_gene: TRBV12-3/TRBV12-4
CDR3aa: CASSFSSHNTDTQYF
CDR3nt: TGTGCCAGCAGTTTTAGTTCCCATAACACAGATACGCAGTATTTT

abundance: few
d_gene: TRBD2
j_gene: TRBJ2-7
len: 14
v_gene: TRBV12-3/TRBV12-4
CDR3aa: CASSLTSGSYEQYF
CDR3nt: TGTGCCAGCAGTCTGACTAGCGGGAGCTACGAGCAGTACTTC

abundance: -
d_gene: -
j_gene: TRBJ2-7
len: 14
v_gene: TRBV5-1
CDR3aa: CASRPGDSTYEQYF
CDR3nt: TGCGCCAGCAGACCTGGTGACAGTACCTACGAGCAGTACTTC

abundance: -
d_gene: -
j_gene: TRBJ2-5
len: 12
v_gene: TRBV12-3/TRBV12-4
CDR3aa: CASSFPQETQYF
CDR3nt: TGTGCCAGCAGTTTCCCTCAGGAGACCCAGTACTTC

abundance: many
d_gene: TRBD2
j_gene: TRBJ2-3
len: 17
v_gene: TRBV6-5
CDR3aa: CASCWSPSSGNQDTQYF
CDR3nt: TGTGCCAGCTGTTGGTCTCCGTCTAGCGGGAATCAAGATACGCAGTATTTT

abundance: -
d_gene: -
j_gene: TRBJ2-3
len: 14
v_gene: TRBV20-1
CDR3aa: CSARDRQKRDTQYF
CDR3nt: TGCAGTGCTAGAGATAGACAGAAGAGAGATACGCAGTATTTT

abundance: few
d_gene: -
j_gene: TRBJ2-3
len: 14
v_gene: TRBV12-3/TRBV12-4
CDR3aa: CASSLGILPDTQYF
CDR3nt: TGTGCCAGCAGCCTGGGAATACTACCAGATACGCAGTATTTT

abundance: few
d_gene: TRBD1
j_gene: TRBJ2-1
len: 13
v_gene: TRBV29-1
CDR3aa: CSVDLTGYNEQFF
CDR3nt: TGCAGCGTTGACCTGACAGGGTACAATGAGCAGTTCTTC

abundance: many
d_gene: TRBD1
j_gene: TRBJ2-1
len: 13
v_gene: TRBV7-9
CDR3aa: CASSLAGGYEQFF
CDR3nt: TGTGCCAGCAGCTTAGCAGGGGGCTATGAGCAGTTCTTC

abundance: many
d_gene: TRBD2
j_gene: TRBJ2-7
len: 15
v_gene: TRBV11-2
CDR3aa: CASSSPTSGTYEQYF
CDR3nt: TGTGCCAGCAGCTCACCGACTAGCGGGACCTACGAGCAGTACTTC

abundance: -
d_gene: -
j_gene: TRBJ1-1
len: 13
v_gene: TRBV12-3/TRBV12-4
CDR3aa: CASSLAVNTEAFF
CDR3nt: TGTGCCAGCAGTTTAGCGGTGAACACTGAAGCTTTCTTT

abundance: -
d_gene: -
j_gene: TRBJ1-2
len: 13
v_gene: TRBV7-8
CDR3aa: CASSSGEVYGYTF
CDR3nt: TGTGCCAGCAGTTCAGGGGAGGTCTATGGCTACACCTTC

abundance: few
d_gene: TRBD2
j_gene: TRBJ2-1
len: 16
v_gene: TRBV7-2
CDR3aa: CASSRGLSGGGNEQFF
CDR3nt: TGTGCCAGCAGCCGGGGACTTAGCGGGGGGGGCAATGAGCAGTTCTTC

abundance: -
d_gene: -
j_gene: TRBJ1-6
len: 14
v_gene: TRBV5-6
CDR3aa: CASSLDRRDSPLHF
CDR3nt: TGTGCCAGCAGCTTGGACCGACGGGATTCACCCCTCCACTTT

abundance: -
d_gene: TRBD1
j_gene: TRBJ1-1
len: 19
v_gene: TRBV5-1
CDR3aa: CASSLGTGGSLTSGTEAFF
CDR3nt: TGCGCCAGCAGCTTGGGTACAGGGGGCTCGCTAACTTCGGGCACTGAAGCTTTCTTT

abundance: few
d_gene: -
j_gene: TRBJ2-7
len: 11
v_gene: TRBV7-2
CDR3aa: CASGGAGEQYF
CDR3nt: TGTGCAAGTGGAGGGGCAGGGGAGCAGTACTTC

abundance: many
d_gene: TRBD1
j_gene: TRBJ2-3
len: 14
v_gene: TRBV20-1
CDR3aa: CSAMPGQGTDTQYF
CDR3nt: TGCAGTGCTATGCCTGGACAGGGCACAGATACGCAGTATTTT

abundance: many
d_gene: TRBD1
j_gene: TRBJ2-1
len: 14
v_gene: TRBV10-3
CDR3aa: CAISSDRGNNEQFF
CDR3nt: TGTGCCATCAGTTCCGACAGGGGCAACAATGAGCAGTTCTTC

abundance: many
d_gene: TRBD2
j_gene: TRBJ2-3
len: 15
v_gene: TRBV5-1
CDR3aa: CASSLERDSTDTQYF
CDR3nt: TGCGCCAGCAGCTTGGAGCGGGATAGCACAGATACGCAGTATTTT

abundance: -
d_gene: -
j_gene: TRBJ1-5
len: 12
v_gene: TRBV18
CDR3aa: CASSRPNQPQHF
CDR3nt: TGTGCCAGCTCCCGACCCAATCAGCCCCAGCATTTT

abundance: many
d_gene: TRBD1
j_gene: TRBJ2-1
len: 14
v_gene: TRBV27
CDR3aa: CASSPWTGGNEQFF
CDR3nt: TGTGCCAGCAGTCCCTGGACAGGTGGGAATGAGCAGTTCTTC

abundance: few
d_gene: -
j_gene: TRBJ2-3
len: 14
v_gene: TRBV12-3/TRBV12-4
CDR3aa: CASSWGGLGYTQYF
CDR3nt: TGTGCCAGCAGTTGGGGGGGCCTTGGGTATACGCAGTATTTT

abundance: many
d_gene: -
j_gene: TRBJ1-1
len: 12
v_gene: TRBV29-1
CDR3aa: CSVEQGSTEAFF
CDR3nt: TGCAGCGTTGAGCAGGGGAGCACTGAAGCTTTCTTT